The next 6 T cell receptor beta chains were all read from a single sample in a study of PD-L1 blockade in urothelial cancer. Profiling relied on immunoSEQ multiplex PCR, and the TCRdb table lists in-frame clones only, not all of them. The table has approximately 45,000 clones, 80% to 85% seen once. Regarding time point: pretreatment peripheral blood. This specimen was PBMCs, taken around atezolizumab (anti-PD-L1) treatment. The source is a man aged 50 to 60 with urothelial cancer.

The chain is built from TRBV5-5 and TRBJ1-6; possibly TRBD1 for D (6 bases). Germline V CDR1 and CDR2: SGHKS, YYEKEE (reference sequence). The V and J ends lost 4 bases and 5 bases respectively, with 13 bases between them. CDR3 length equals 15 residues. CDR3 sequence reads: CASSPLDRNNSPLHF. The CDR3 nucleotides are TGTGCCAGCAGCCCCCTTGACAGGAATAATTCACCCCTCCACTTT.

J is TRBJ2-1 and V is TRBV5-1, with D unclear. CDR1 and CDR2 from the germline V gene are SGHRS and YFSETQ. CDR3 size: 15 residues. Trimming took 2 bases from V and 0 from J, leaving 9 bases between them. The CDR3 DNA follows: TGCGCCAGCAGCTTCCTCGAGAGCTCCTACAATGAGCAGTTCTTC. Translated, it gives CASSFLESSYNEQFF.

There are a few counts of this clone. The V call is TRBV18, the J call TRBJ1-3; TRBD1 matches at 10 bases. V dropped 6 bases and J dropped 1; count of bases not matched to a gene: 9. In germline, CDR1 is KGHSH, CDR2 LQKENI. The CDR3 totals 17 residues. The CDR3 DNA reads TGTGCCAGCTCGCTGGGACAGGGGTTCTATTCTGGAAACACCATATATTTT. This encodes CASSLGQGFYSGNTIYF.

The V gene is TRBV28, the J gene TRBJ2-7; TRBD1 matches at 9 bases. This CDR3 spans 15 amino acids. J lost 3 bases, V lost 7 bases, and 10 bases had no gene match. Germline V CDR1 and CDR2: MDHEN, SYDVKM. The CDR3 coding sequence is TGTGCCAGCATCGATTCCGGGACAGGGAGCTACGAGCAGTACTTC. Residues: CASIDSGTGSYEQYF.

The chain has TRBV7-6 and TRBJ2-7; 10 bases are shared with TRBD2. There are 18 residues in the CDR3. Germline lookup yields CDR1 SGHVS and CDR2 FNYEAQ. V lost 1 base and J lost 3; bases outside the gene matches: 12. CDR3 bases: TGTGCCAGCAGCTTAGTAATATCACTAGCGGGATTTTGCTACGAGCAGTACTTC. Translation: CASSLVISLAGFCYEQYF.

The V gene is TRBV7-2, the J gene TRBJ2-5; 8 nucleotides align to TRBD1. V lost 2 bases, J lost 4 bases, and 3 bases stayed unmatched. CDR3 size: 14 residues. Germline V gene sequence: CDR1 SGHTA, CDR2 FQGNSA. The CDR3 bases are TGTGCCAGCAGCTTATTCCAGGGGGCAGAGACCCAGTACTTC. Residues: CASSLFQGAETQYF.